This T cell receptor (beta chain) was captured in a study of TIL therapy for anti-PD-1-resistant metastatic lung cancer (dated by TCRdb to about 2021). The study in broad terms: A median age of around 56 years (range about 38-85) and a median tumor PD-L1 proportion score of about 5.4% were recorded among enrolled patients. Most of the cohort had lung adenocarcinoma, including a handful of EGFR-mutant tumors and two ALK-rearranged tumors, and half of the patients were either current or former smokers. Across the cohort, whole-exome sequencing showed a median non-synonymous tumor mutation burden of approximately 1.5 mutations per megabase. T cell receptor beta sequencing of tumor and peripheral blood served to follow clonotypes across the tumor, the expanded TIL product, and serial blood samples. Broader findings and caveats from the paper: Compared with baseline intratumoral T cells, expanded TIL cultures were more clonal and less diverse (median clonality around 6% vs 30%, p < 0.0001). Generalizability was limited because the cohort was highly selected, with more treatment-naive, never-smoker and oncogene-addicted patients included than is typical. TIL culture showed high clonal turnover, with many enriched product clones undetected in the baseline tumor, suggesting clonal contraction rather than faithful expansion. The study protocol defined all tumor marker inferences as exploratory.

This clone was detected only once. Which antigen it targets is not known. It has no much larger one-base neighbor in the sample; base qualities were not kept. Read against the paper, the sample's time point label means: pre-treatment sample, taken before nivolumab and TIL therapy. Excised metastases, mostly pleural nodules or supraclavicular lymph nodes, were used as baseline tumor samples and were taken from the same resection from which TIL were grown. Before any PD-1/PD-L1 blockade was given, tumors were harvested, nivolumab was then administered, and patients who progressed went on to receive lymphodepletion, an infusion of expanded TIL, and IL-2. Adults with stage 4 NSCLC were enrolled in a dual-center phase I trial from October 2017 to January 2020. Samples came from a single-arm, open-label phase I trial of tumor-infiltrating lymphocyte therapy with nivolumab in advanced non-small cell lung cancer. For each resected tumor, portions were snap-frozen in liquid nitrogen and kept at -80 degrees C. Tumor regions of interest were selected on H&E sections using laser-capture macrodissection, ground into roughly 14 mg aliquots, and extracted using Qiagen Allprep kits.

Deletion took 7 bases off V and 0 bases off J, with a span of 21 bases between the germline ends. From the germline V gene, CDR1 is MDHEN and CDR2 is SYDVKM. Including the terminal cysteine and phenylalanine, the CDR3 comprises 18 residues. The only DNA kept is the CDR3, 54 bases in frame from the first base. Using bias-controlled multiplex PCR with the immunoSEQ v3 hsTCRB kit, the TCR beta CDR3 regions were amplified from genomic DNA. An Illumina NextSeq 500 was used to sequence the TCR libraries, reaching roughly 1.9 million read pairs at survey level or about 4.5-6 million at deep level. The paper's data handling went like this. V, D and J genes were assigned, non-productive sequences were removed, and clonality was reported by immunoSEQ Analyzer software. Repertoires were compared using productive Simpson clonality and Morisita overlap index of productive TRB rearrangements between infused TIL and blood. TCRdb took this table from immuneACCESS and kept in-frame rearrangements with V and J called. Such tables lack part of the clones; where checked against another copy, unresolved V genes explain under half of the gap, and the rest is unexplained. Clonal size and the V and J genes are those of that table, whereas D and trimming came from the DNA. The table for this sample lists 45,000 to 50,000 clones; less than 75% of them were counted only once. The ten largest account for 5.6% of the sample.

The sequenced sample was tumor tissue, obtained at baseline. The rearrangement joined TRBV28 to TRBJ1-4; TRBD1 is a weak D gene call, 6 bases matching. The source of this sequence is a person aged 25 to 80 with non-small cell lung cancer. The nucleotides read TGTGCCAGCAAGGGGCTCGGGCAAGCAGGGGCAACTAATGAAAAACTGTTTTTT. The resulting protein is CASKGLGQAGATNEKLFF.